This entry describes one T cell receptor beta chain. Its antigen is currently unknown. This CDR3 has 17 amino acids. Profiling relied on immunoSEQ multiplex PCR, and the TCRdb table lists in-frame clones only, not all of them. The data show more than 40,000 clones, 75% to 90% seen once. Regarding time point: recipient sample about 28 days before transplant, after cytoreduction. The data belong to a study of T cell clonotyping in hematopoietic cell transplantation. About the study: Recipient samples before transplant were obtained post-cytoreduction.

Findings and caveats of the study: Pathologically expanded recipient clonotypes increased progressively from day 30 to day 180 as diversity fell. Graft donor and pretransplant recipient Inverse Simpson Index values predicted broader posttransplant TCR diversity.

The sequence was collected from a man aged 60 to 69 with acute myeloid leukemia. Some clones in this sample may be carry-over from other donors' samples. The sequencing used peripheral blood mononuclear cells, collected before stem cell transplant. The V call is TRBV12-2, the J call TRBJ2-3; TRBD2, the table's D call, lacks a check against the DNA. TRBV12-2 is assigned pseudogene status. The CDR3 DNA sequence: TGTGCAAGTCGCTTGTCGGGAGCGGGGGGTTTCGTAGATACGCAGTATTTT. It is translated as CASRLSGAGGFVDTQYF.